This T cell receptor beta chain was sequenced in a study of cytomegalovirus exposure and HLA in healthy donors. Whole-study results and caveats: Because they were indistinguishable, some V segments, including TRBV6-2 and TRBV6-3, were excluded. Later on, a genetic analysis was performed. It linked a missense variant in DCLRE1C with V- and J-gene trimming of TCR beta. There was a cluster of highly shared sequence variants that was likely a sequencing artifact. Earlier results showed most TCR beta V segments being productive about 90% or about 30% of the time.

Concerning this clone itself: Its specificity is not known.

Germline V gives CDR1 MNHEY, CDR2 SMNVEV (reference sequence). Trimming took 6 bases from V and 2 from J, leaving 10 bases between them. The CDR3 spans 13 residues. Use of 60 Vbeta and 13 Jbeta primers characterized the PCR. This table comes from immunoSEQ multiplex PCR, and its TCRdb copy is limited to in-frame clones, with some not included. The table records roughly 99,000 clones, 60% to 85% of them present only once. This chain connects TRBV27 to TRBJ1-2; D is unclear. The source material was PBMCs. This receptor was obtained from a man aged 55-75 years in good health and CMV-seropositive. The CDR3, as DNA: TGTGCCAGCAGCAATAATCGGAACTATGGCTACACCTTC. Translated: CASSNNRNYGYTF.